Below, 27 T cell receptor beta chains from the same sample are listed, as sequenced in a study of shared clonotypes between healthy human individuals. TCRdb's copy holds only in-frame clones and misses some; the assay was immunoSEQ multiplex PCR. The table includes around 720,000 clones, 55% to 85% detected once. The specimen sequenced was memory CD4+ T cells sorted from blood. The subset denotes: CD45RA-negative fraction. The receptors originated from a woman aged 25 to 45 in good health.

This clone was counted a few times. This CDR3 is CASRGAGGPSAKNIQYF. In DNA, the CDR3 is TGTGCCAGCAGGGGGGCAGGGGGCCCTTCAGCCAAAAACATTCAGTACTTC. The chain links TRBV2 to TRBJ2-4; 8 bases agree with TRBD1. The CDR3 covers 17 residues. Trimming removed 6 bases from V and 0 bases from J; junction bases left unmatched: 10. Looked up from germline, CDR1 is SNHLY and CDR2 is FYNNEI.

The chain is built from TRBV6-1 and TRBJ1-1; maybe TRBD1 (5 bases). V was clipped by 7 bases and J by 0 bases, with 15 bases between them. Germline CDR1 is MNHNS and CDR2 is SASEGT. The CDR3 contains 15 residues. The CDR3 DNA is TGTGCCAGCAAGGGGCTGGTGGATCTGAACACTGAAGCTTTCTTT. Translating it yields CASKGLVDLNTEAFF.

Comments on this clone: This likely stems from a read error, as it lies one base from a far larger clone. The sample contains more than one DNA sequence encoding this CDR3. The chain couples TRBV5-1 to TRBJ1-3, with TRBD1 identical over 7 bases. CDR3 length: 14 residues. Germline trimming cut 3 bases from V and 2 bases from J; bases unmatched to any gene: 2. CDR1 SGHRS and CDR2 YFSETQ come from the germline V gene. CDR3: CASSSGTAGNTIYF. Here the CDR3 DNA reads TGCGCCAGCAGCTCAGGGACAGCTGGAAACACCATATATTTT. The variable domain in full, with the rest retrieved from reference TRBV5-1 and TRBJ1-3, is KAGVTQTPRYLIKTRGQQVTLSCSPISGHRSVSWYQQTPGQGLQFLFEYFSETQRNKGNFPGRFSGRQFSNSRSEMNVSTLELGDSALYLCASSSGTAGNTIYFGEGSWLTVV.

The CDR3 here is CASRGLYGVTQYF. CDR3 DNA sequence: TGTGCCAGCAGGGGCCTTTACGGGGTAACGCAGTATTTT. V is TRBV6-5 and J is TRBJ2-3; D perhaps matches TRBD2 (5 bases). The length of the CDR3 is 13 residues. From germline, CDR1 is MNHEY and CDR2 SVGAGI. V lost 6 bases to trimming and J lost 9 bases, with 16 bases between them.

This clone came up a few times. A read error may be the cause here, since a much bigger clone is one base away. The rearrangement uses TRBV5-4 and TRBJ2-2, with TRBD2 as a possible D gene (6 bases). V shed 4 bases and J shed 0 bases, with 13 bases lying between them. Germline V gives CDR1 SGHNT, CDR2 YYREEE (reference sequence). This CDR3 spans 16 amino acids. In DNA form, the CDR3 reads TGTGCCAGCAGCGCCCGGGACTCCGCGAACACCGGGGAGCTGTTTTTT. Translation: CASSARDSANTGELFF.

The chain couples TRBV5-6 to TRBJ1-4, with D perhaps TRBD1 (5 bases). Germline CDR1 SGHDT, CDR2 YYEEEE. V lost 3 bases to trimming and J lost 7 bases, with 13 bases between them. This CDR3 spans 14 amino acids. The CDR3 here is CASSSKTGPEKLFF. The CDR3 DNA is TGTGCCAGCAGCTCCAAGACGGGACCTGAAAAACTGTTTTTT.

The chain employs TRBV29-1 and TRBJ2-7, with 8 bases aligning to TRBD2. This CDR3 spans 12 amino acids. With 4 bases clipped from V and 2 bases from J, the junction kept 1 base outside the gene matches. The germline V gene has CDR1 SQVTM and CDR2 ANQGSEA. The CDR3 coding sequence is TGCAGCGTTGTAGCGGGGACCTACGAGCAGTACTTC. Its translation is CSVVAGTYEQYF.

This sequence joins TRBV30 and TRBJ1-5; D may be TRBD1 (5 bases). V was trimmed by 2 bases and J by 1 base, leaving 18 bases between them. The CDR3 runs to 17 residues. The germline V gene has CDR1 GTSNPN and CDR2 SVGIG (reference sequence). The CDR3 here is CAWSSWVRGYSNQPQHF. The CDR3, as DNA: TGTGCCTGGAGTAGCTGGGTTAGGGGCTACAGCAATCAGCCCCAGCATTTT.

The chain recombines TRBV5-4 with TRBJ2-5; 8 positions match TRBD2. Germline lookup yields CDR1 SGHNT and CDR2 YYREEE (reference sequence). V trimming: 3 bases; J trimming: 2 bases; junction bases outside the gene matches: 6. This CDR3 is built from 15 residues. CDR3 sequence reads: CASSSSSSGQETQYF. The CDR3 coding sequence is TGTGCCAGCAGCTCAAGTTCTAGCGGGCAAGAGACCCAGTACTTC.

The chain is built from TRBV6-6 and TRBJ2-3; the match to TRBD1 covers 9 bases. From germline, CDR1 is MNHNY and CDR2 SVGAGI (reference sequence). The CDR3 spans 16 residues. V gave up 0 bases and J gave up 6 bases; unmatched junction bases: 7. CDR3 DNA sequence: TGTGCCAGCAGTTACTCAGGACAGGGGTTAAGGGATACGCAGTATTTT. It codes for CASSYSGQGLRDTQYF.

The chain has TRBV6-1 and TRBJ2-1, with TRBD1 identical over 9 bases. From germline, CDR1 is MNHNS and CDR2 SASEGT. Trimming removed 2 bases from V and 8 bases from J; junction bases left unmatched: 7. The CDR3 has 15 amino acids. CDR3 in DNA: TGTGCCAGCAGTGAACCGGGACAGGGCATGCATGAGCAGTTCTTC. Its protein product is CASSEPGQGMHEQFF.

The rearrangement uses TRBV25-1 and TRBJ1-2, with unresolved D. The V and J ends lost 5 bases and 5 bases respectively, with 15 bases between them. The CDR3 is 14 amino acids. Per the germline V gene, CDR1 is MGHDK and CDR2 is SYGVNS. The CDR3 bases are TGTGCCAGCAGTCGGAATGAAGGGCAGTATGGCTACACCTTC. Translating gives CASSRNEGQYGYTF.

V gene TRBV29-1 combines with J gene TRBJ2-5; maybe TRBD2 (5 bases). The CDR3 extends over 17 amino acids. The V gene's germline CDR1 is SQVTM and CDR2 ANQGSEA. The V and J ends lost 7 bases and 4 bases respectively, with 28 bases between them. The CDR3 region is CSAGDPPRASSGETQYF. The CDR3, as DNA: TGCAGCGCCGGAGACCCCCCCCGGGCTAGCTCAGGAGAGACCCAGTACTTC. The full variable domain, rest sourced from reference TRBV29-1 and TRBJ2-5, is SAVISQKPSRDICQRGTSLTIQCQVDSQVTMMFWYRQQPGQSLTLIATANQGSEATYESGFVIDKFPISRPNLTFSTLTVSNMSPEDSSIYLCSAGDPPRASSGETQYFGPGTRLLVL.

J is TRBJ2-1 and V is TRBV4-1; TRBD1 is a possible D gene (6 bases). This CDR3 is built from 16 residues. Trimming took 5 bases from V and 6 from J, leaving 20 bases between them. Per germline, CDR1 MGHRA and CDR2 YSYEKL. CDR3 region: CASSDPTGFRSNEQFF. Written as DNA, the CDR3 is TGCGCCAGCAGCGACCCGACAGGTTTCCGAAGCAATGAGCAGTTCTTC.

The J gene is TRBJ2-2, the V gene TRBV10-3; 8 bases are a match to TRBD2. The CDR3 is 16 residues long. Trimming took 4 bases from V and 4 from J; bases not matched to a gene: 8. Germline V gives CDR1 ENHRY, CDR2 SYGVKD. CDR3 DNA: TGTGCCATCAGTGCCAGCGGGAGTGATGGCACCGGGGAGCTGTTTTTT. Its translation: CAISASGSDGTGELFF.

The chain has TRBV6-5 and TRBJ1-3; no firm D call. CDR1 is MNHEY, CDR2 SVGAGI, per germline. V was pared by 6 bases and J by 5 bases, with 11 bases between. The CDR3 is made up of 13 amino acids. The CDR3 DNA reads TGTGCCAGCAGACCCAATCGTAGAAACACCATATATTTT. Encoded protein: CASRPNRRNTIYF.

This clone was counted a single time. V usage is TRBV28 and J usage is TRBJ1-4, with 8 bases matching TRBD1. The ends lost 6 bases at V and 5 bases at J; junction bases unmatched: 5. Germline loops: CDR1 MDHEN, CDR2 SYDVKM. The CDR3 covers 14 residues. The CDR3 DNA sequence: TGTGCCAGCAGCCAGGGACAGGACAATGAAAAACTGTTTTTT. It is translated as CASSQGQDNEKLFF.

The V and J genes are TRBV19 and TRBJ2-2, with TRBD2 matching 13 bases. The CDR3 loop spans 16 amino acids. Germline values: CDR1 LNHDA, CDR2 SQIVND (reference sequence). V lost 6 bases to trimming and J lost 7 bases; unmatched junction nucleotides: 8. The CDR3 DNA sequence: TGTGCCAGTAGCATCGGACTAGCGGGAGTTGGCGGGGAGCTGTTTTTT. This sequence encodes CASSIGLAGVGGELFF.

The V call is TRBV4-1, the J call TRBJ1-2; 8 nucleotides match TRBD1. V lost 3 bases, J lost 4 bases, and 7 bases stayed unmatched. This CDR3 is built from 15 residues. CDR1 and CDR2 from the germline V gene are MGHRA and YSYEKL. The CDR3 here is CASSHDRGELYGYTF. DNA for the CDR3: TGCGCCAGCAGCCACGACAGGGGCGAGCTCTATGGCTACACCTTC.

The chain links TRBV5-4 to TRBJ2-5; no definite D call. CDR1 and CDR2 (germline): SGHNT, YYREEE (reference sequence). V was trimmed by 4 bases and J by 4 bases, leaving 14 bases between them. This CDR3 is built from 14 residues. DNA of the CDR3: TGTGCCAGCAGCCCAACCCAGCTAAGAGAGACCCAGTACTTC. Its translation is CASSPTQLRETQYF.

The rearrangement joins TRBV7-2 to TRBJ2-3, with D perhaps matching TRBD2 (6 bases). The CDR3 covers 13 residues. V lost 5 bases and J 9 bases, leaving 15 bases between the germline ends. The V gene's germline CDR1 is SGHTA and CDR2 FQGNSA. CDR3 in amino acids: CASSAQTAGTQYF. The CDR3 DNA reads TGTGCCAGCAGCGCCCAGACGGCGGGGACGCAGTATTTT.

This clone has just one count. V is TRBV9 and J is TRBJ2-7; possible D gene TRBD2, 6 bases. Germline V gene data show CDR1 as SGDLS and CDR2 as YYNGEE. This CDR3 has 15 residues. The germline V and J ends were trimmed by 3 bases and 1 base, with 14 bases remaining between them. In DNA, the CDR3 is TGTGCCAGCAGCGAGGGACTGGTAGGATCCTACGAGCAGTACTTC. Translation gives CASSEGLVGSYEQYF. The full variable domain, rest sourced from reference TRBV9 and TRBJ2-7, is DSGVTQTPKHLITATGQRVTLRCSPRSGDLSVYWYQQSLDQGLQFLIQYYNGEERAKGNILERFSAQQFPDLHSELNLSSLELGDSALYFCASSEGLVGSYEQYFGPGTRLTVT.

The chain is built from TRBV2 and TRBJ2-7; TRBD1 agrees at 7 bases. The CDR3 is made up of 11 amino acids. The junction had 2 bases not matched to a gene; V was cut back by 10 bases and J by 2 bases. Germline CDR1 reads SNHLY; CDR2 reads FYNNEI. The CDR3 nucleotides are TGTGCCAAACAGGGGCCCTACGAGCAGTACTTC. It translates to CAKQGPYEQYF. Filled out from reference TRBV2 and TRBJ2-7, the complete variable domain reads EPEVTQTPSHQVTQMGQEVILRCVPISNHLYFYWYRQILGQKVEFLVSFYNNEISEKSEIFDDQFSVERPDGSNFTLKIRSTKLEDSAMYFCAKQGPYEQYFGPGTRLTVT.

CDR3 coding DNA: TGTGCCAGCAGCTTATCAGGGGTTGTGTATACGCAGTATTTT. Translated, it gives CASSLSGVVYTQYF. The chain uses TRBV11-2 and TRBJ2-3; D is possibly TRBD1 (6 bases). This CDR3 contains 14 residues. Germline V gene lookup returns CDR1 SGHAT and CDR2 FQNNGV. V lost 2 bases to trimming and J lost 7 bases, with 13 bases between them.

The chain couples TRBV28 to TRBJ2-7, with a weak D call TRBD1 (5 bases). Deletions cut 3 bases from V and 0 bases from J, with 18 bases between. CDR3 length: 17 amino acids. In germline, CDR1 is MDHEN, CDR2 SYDVKM. CDR3 loop: CASSFVLVGPSSYEQYF. The CDR3 nucleotides are TGTGCCAGCAGTTTTGTCCTTGTGGGGCCCTCCTCCTACGAGCAGTACTTC.

The gene calls are TRBV11-3 and TRBJ2-3, with D perhaps given as TRBD1 or TRBD2 (5 bases each). Looked up from germline, CDR1 is SGHNT and CDR2 is YENEEA. The CDR3 length is 14 residues. V lost 4 bases to trimming and J lost 0 bases, with 8 bases between them. DNA for the CDR3: TGTGCCAGCAGCTGGGGGAGTAGCACAGATACGCAGTATTTT. It codes for CASSWGSSTDTQYF.

This chain connects TRBV9 to TRBJ2-3; 9 bases are shared with TRBD2. After removal of 3 bases from V and 5 bases from J, the junction contained 10 bases not matched to a gene. Germline V gene lookup returns CDR1 SGDLS and CDR2 YYNGEE. CDR3 length: 16 amino acids. The CDR3 sequence: CASSANEREAVDTQYF. CDR3 coding DNA: TGTGCCAGCAGCGCGAATGAGCGGGAGGCGGTAGATACGCAGTATTTT.